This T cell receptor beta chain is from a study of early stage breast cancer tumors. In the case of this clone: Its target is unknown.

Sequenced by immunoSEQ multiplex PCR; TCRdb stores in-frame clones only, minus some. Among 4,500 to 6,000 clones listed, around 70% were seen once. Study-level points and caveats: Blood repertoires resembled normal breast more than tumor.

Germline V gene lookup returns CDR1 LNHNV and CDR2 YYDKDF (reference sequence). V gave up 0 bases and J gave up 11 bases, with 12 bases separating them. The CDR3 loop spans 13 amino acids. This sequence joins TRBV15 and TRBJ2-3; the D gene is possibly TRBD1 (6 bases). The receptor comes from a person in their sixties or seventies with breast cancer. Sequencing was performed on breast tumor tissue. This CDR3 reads CATSRDQGIRQYF. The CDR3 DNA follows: TGTGCCACCAGCAGAGATCAGGGGATTAGGCAGTATTTT.